The next 8 T cell receptor beta chains were all read from a single sample in a study of control samples from healthy donors and cancer patients. Sequencing used immunoSEQ multiplex PCR; TCRdb keeps in-frame clones, though not all of them. The data hold 98,000 or so clones, with roughly three quarters observed a single time. The specimen was blood. The receptor set was obtained from a woman in her twenties or thirties in good health.

The CDR3 loop is CASSPDLAADEQYF. DNA for the CDR3: TGTGCCAGCAGCCCCGACCTCGCCGCAGACGAGCAGTACTTC. The J gene is TRBJ2-7, the V gene TRBV5-4, with D uncertain. V lost 4 bases and J lost 5, with 16 bases in between. In germline, CDR1 is SGHNT, CDR2 YYREEE (reference sequence). This CDR3 contains 14 residues. Full variable domain (outside the CDR3, taken from reference TRBV5-4 and TRBJ2-7): ETGVTQSPTHLIKTRGQQVTLRCSSQSGHNTVSWYQQALGQGPQFIFQYYREEENGRGNFPPRFSGLQFPNYSSELNVNALELDDSALYLCASSPDLAADEQYFGPGTRLTVT.

The rearrangement uses TRBV4-3 and TRBJ2-7, with 9 bases lining up with TRBD1. Unmatched junction bases numbered 12, after V lost 1 base and J lost 5 bases. Germline V gene sequence: CDR1 LGHNA, CDR2 YSLEER. This CDR3 has 17 residues. The CDR3 loop reads CASSQGGGTGLLHEQYF. DNA of the CDR3: TGCGCCAGCAGCCAAGGGGGAGGGACAGGGCTACTACACGAGCAGTACTTC.

This clone turned up a few times. The chain couples TRBV7-2 to TRBJ2-7; TRBD1 might be the D (6 bases). V gave up 3 bases and J gave up 6 bases, with 9 bases separating them. The CDR3 runs to 12 residues. Germline CDR1 SGHTA, CDR2 FQGNSA. The CDR3 DNA sequence: TGTGCCAGCAGCTTCGGACAGCCCGAGCAGTACTTC. Its protein is CASSFGQPEQYF.

The V gene is TRBV14, the J gene TRBJ1-1; unclear D gene. CDR3 length: 14 residues. Germline loops: CDR1 SGHDN, CDR2 FVKESK. V lost 0 bases and J 5 bases, leaving 10 bases between the germline ends. The chain's CDR3 is CASSQDHPGTEAFF. The DNA for the CDR3 is TGTGCCAGCAGCCAAGATCACCCCGGGACTGAAGCTTTCTTT.

The chain recombines TRBV19 with TRBJ1-1; 7 nucleotides line up with TRBD1. The trim removed 6 bases at V and 4 bases at J, leaving 8 bases unmatched. The CDR3 has 14 amino acids. Germline V gene data show CDR1 as LNHDA and CDR2 as SQIVND (reference sequence). The CDR3 here is CASSTGVWGTEAFF. DNA of the CDR3: TGTGCCAGTAGCACAGGGGTGTGGGGCACTGAAGCTTTCTTT.

This clone was recorded a few times. The chain combines TRBV30 with TRBJ1-1; D gene unclear. Trimming pared 4 bases from V and 1 base from J, leaving 10 bases between. The CDR3 has 13 residues. Germline CDR1 is GTSNPN and CDR2 is SVGIG (reference sequence). In nucleotides, the CDR3 is TGTGCCTGGACTAAGGGAGGGAACACTGAAGCTTTCTTT. Translated, it gives CAWTKGGNTEAFF.

The rearrangement uses TRBV3-1 (or the pseudogene TRBV3-2) and TRBJ1-2; D possibly corresponds to TRBD1 (5 bases). CDR3 size: 15 residues. The germline V and J ends were trimmed by 5 bases and 2 bases, with 15 bases remaining between them. CDR1 and CDR2 (germline): LGHDT, YNNKEL (reference sequence). The CDR3 sequence is CASSISGFLNYGYTF. Written as DNA, the CDR3 is TGTGCCAGCAGCATTTCAGGGTTTTTGAACTATGGCTACACCTTC.

The V call is TRBV19, the J call TRBJ1-1; D is unresolved. Germline loops: CDR1 LNHDA, CDR2 SQIVND (reference sequence). This CDR3 has 15 amino acids. V lost 7 bases and J lost 0, with 15 bases in between. The DNA for the CDR3 is TGTGCCAGTACCCCTTTGCGGCAGGTGAACACTGAAGCTTTCTTT. Amino acid sequence: CASTPLRQVNTEAFF.